The next 14 T cell receptor beta chains were all read from a single sample in a study of post-analysis software for immune sequencing data. Study-wide results and caveats: With TRBV5-6, TRBV5-1 and TRBV20-1 included, 5 or 6 TRBV segments were more frequent in patients than in controls.

The TCR beta cDNA libraries contained unique molecular identifiers. TCRdb re-called the PCR reads with MiXCR, one entry per CDR3 protein. Here the sample spans around 200,000 distinct CDR3 sequences, over 25% being singletons. Their specific antigens are unknown. Sequenced sample: blood. The source is a girl aged 2-17 years with multiple sclerosis.

About this clonotype itself: The CDR3 end shows no conserved phenylalanine or tryptophan, and so a read error is likely. This rearrangement joins TRBV5-6 to TRBJ2-5; TRBD2 agrees at 7 bases. Losses at the gene ends were 4 bases for V and 2 bases for J; bases not matched to a gene: 5. The length of the CDR3 is 14 residues. Germline CDR1 SGHDT, CDR2 YYEEEE. For the CDR3, the DNA is TGTGCCAGCAGCCCGCCGGGACTACAAGAGACCCAGTACGTC. Its protein is CASSPPGLQETQYV.

Comments on this clonotype: Since a much larger clone is just one base distant, this may be a read error. The chain uses TRBV7-9 and TRBJ2-7; 9 bases fit TRBD2. CDR3 length: 14 residues. V shed 9 bases and J 7 bases; nucleotides not matched to a gene: 13. CDR1 is SEHNR and CDR2 is FQNEAQ in the germline V gene (reference sequence). CDR3 coding DNA: TGTGCCAGTATAGCGGGGGCCTCCTACAATGAGCAGTACTTC. Protein sequence: CASIAGASYNEQYF.

In this sample, this clonotype turned up many times. The gene calls are TRBV5-1 and TRBJ2-7; D is unresolved. Germline V gene sequence: CDR1 SGHRS, CDR2 YFSETQ. The CDR3 is 14 residues long. Trimming removed 0 bases from V and 1 base from J, with 8 bases in between. CDR3 nucleotides: TGCGCCAGCAGCTTGGTCCCGGATTCCTACGAGCAGTACTTC. This encodes CASSLVPDSYEQYF.

This clonotype was counted ten times or more. The rearrangement uses TRBV20-1 and TRBJ2-1; 9 bases are a match to TRBD2. V lost 5 bases and J lost 7; bases outside the gene matches: 12. Germline assignment: CDR1 DFQATT and CDR2 SNEGSKA (reference sequence). CDR3 size: 15 residues. This CDR3 reads CSAYPGGRAGNEQFF. The CDR3 DNA is TGCAGTGCTTACCCCGGCGGGAGGGCAGGGAATGAGCAGTTCTTC.

The CDR3 DNA is TGCAGTGCCCCGGGACTTGGGGCCTACGAGCAGTACTTC. Translated, it gives CSAPGLGAYEQYF. The chain links TRBV20-1 to TRBJ2-7; D is perhaps TRBD2 (6 bases). Germline V lookup: CDR1 DFQATT, CDR2 SNEGSKA (reference sequence). The CDR3 spans 13 residues. V was clipped by 6 bases and J by 2 bases, with 14 bases between them.

With regard to this clonotype: A clone one base away is much larger, so this may be a read error. The V gene is TRBV20-1, the J gene TRBJ2-6, with D possibly matching TRBD1 (5 bases). The CDR3 covers 14 residues. CDR1 is DFQATT, CDR2 SNEGSKA, per germline (reference sequence). CDR3 sequence: CSARGISGANVRTF. The DNA of the CDR3 is TGCAGTGCTAGAGGGATCTCTGGGGCCAACGTCCGGACTTTC.

This clonotype was observed many times. The V gene is TRBV13, the J gene TRBJ2-5; 11 bases map to TRBD2. Germline V gene sequence: CDR1 PRHDT, CDR2 FYEKMQ (reference sequence). This CDR3 contains 16 residues. Trimming at V came to 0 bases and at J to 2 bases, leaving 2 bases not matched to a gene. The CDR3 spells CASSLGTSGDQETQYF. Here the CDR3 DNA reads TGTGCCAGCAGCTTAGGGACTAGCGGGGATCAAGAGACCCAGTACTTC.

Only one count was recorded for this clonotype. The chain is built from TRBV7-3 and TRBJ2-2; TRBD1 agrees at 11 bases. V lost 5 bases and J lost 7; bases outside the gene matches: 6. The CDR3 sequence is 15 residues long. The germline V gene encodes CDR1 SGHTA and CDR2 FQGTGA. In nucleotides, the CDR3 is TGTGCCAGCAGCGCGGGACAGGGGGGTTTCGGGGAGCTGTTTTTT. Its translation: CASSAGQGGFGELFF.

This clonotype was seen at least ten times. The chain has TRBV20-1 and TRBJ1-5, with TRBD1 matching 8 bases. There are 15 residues in the CDR3. Germline V gives CDR1 DFQATT, CDR2 SNEGSKA (reference sequence). V shed 3 bases and J 2 bases; nucleotides not matched to a gene: 6. In DNA form, the CDR3 reads TGCAGTGCTAGGGACAGGGTAACGGGCAATCAGCCCCAGCATTTT. Its translation: CSARDRVTGNQPQHF.

This rearrangement joins TRBV6-1 to TRBJ2-1, with no clear D. The CDR3 loop spans 13 amino acids. V was pared by 4 bases and J by 4 bases, with 8 bases between. CDR1 is MNHNS, CDR2 SASEGT, per germline. The CDR3 DNA is TGTGCCAGCAGTGTCGCCCGTTACAATGAGCAGTTCTTC. Encoded protein: CASSVARYNEQFF.

With regard to this clonotype: It may be a read error: a sequence one base away is much more abundant. J is TRBJ1-1 and V is TRBV7-2, with D hard to call. CDR3 size: 15 residues. V was clipped by 1 base and J by 3 bases, with 12 bases between them. The V gene's germline CDR1 is SGHTA and CDR2 FQGNSA. The CDR3 DNA is TGTACCAGCAGCTTAGGACCTGCCGGGTACACTGAAGCTTTCTTT. This translates into CTSSLGPAGYTEAFF. Complete variable domain (other parts from reference TRBV7-2 and TRBJ1-1): GAGVSQSPSNKVTEKGKDVELRCDPISGHTALYWYRQSLGQGLEFLIYFQGNSAPDKSGLPSDRFSAERTGGSVSTLTIQRTQQEDSAVYLCTSSLGPAGYTEAFFGQGTRLTVV.

As to this clonotype: A much larger clone is a single base away; this may be a read error. This rearrangement joins TRBV24-1 to TRBJ2-3; the match to TRBD2 covers 14 bases. The length of the CDR3 is 17 residues. The V gene's germline CDR1 is KGHDR and CDR2 SFDVKD. V shed 3 bases and J 2 bases; nucleotides not matched to a gene: 3. The CDR3 DNA is TGTGCCACCAGTGATAGGACTAGCGGGGGGAACACAGATACGCAGTATTTT. It is translated as CATSDRTSGGNTDTQYF.

This clonotype was seen ten or more times. The chain employs TRBV5-1 and TRBJ1-2; D not resolved. The CDR3 length is 11 residues. V lost 3 bases and J 7 bases, leaving 7 bases between the germline ends. Germline V gene data show CDR1 as SGHRS and CDR2 as YFSETQ. CDR3 loop: CASSSRGGYTF. The DNA for the CDR3 is TGCGCCAGCAGCTCCCGAGGTGGCTACACCTTC.

The chain has TRBV27 and TRBJ1-5; D is undetermined. Per germline, CDR1 MNHEY and CDR2 SMNVEV (reference sequence). The CDR3 has 12 residues. The V end was cut by 4 bases, the J end by 6 bases, with 7 bases between. In DNA, the CDR3 is TGTGCCAGCAGTTCCCCGGGTCAGCCCCAGCATTTT. It specifies CASSSPGQPQHF.